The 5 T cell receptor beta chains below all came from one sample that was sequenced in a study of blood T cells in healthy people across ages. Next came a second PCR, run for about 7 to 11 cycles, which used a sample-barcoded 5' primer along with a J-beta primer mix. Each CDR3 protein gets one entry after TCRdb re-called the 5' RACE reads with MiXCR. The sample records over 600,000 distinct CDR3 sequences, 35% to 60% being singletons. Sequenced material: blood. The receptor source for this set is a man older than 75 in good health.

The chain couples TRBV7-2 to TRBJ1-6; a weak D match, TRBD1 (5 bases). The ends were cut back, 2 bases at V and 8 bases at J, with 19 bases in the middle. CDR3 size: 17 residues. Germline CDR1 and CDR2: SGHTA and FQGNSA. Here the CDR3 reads CASSLRSTGTGDSPLHF. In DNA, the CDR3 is TGTGCCAGCAGCTTAAGGAGTACCGGGACGGGCGATTCACCCCTCCACTTT.

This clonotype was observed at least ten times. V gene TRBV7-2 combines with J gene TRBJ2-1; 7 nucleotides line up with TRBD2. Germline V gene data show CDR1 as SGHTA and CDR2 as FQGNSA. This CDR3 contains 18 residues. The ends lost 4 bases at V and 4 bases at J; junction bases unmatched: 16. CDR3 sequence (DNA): TGTGCCAGCAGCTCGCGTTTTGGCGGGGGAAGACGGTACAATGAGCAGTTCTTC. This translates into CASSSRFGGGRRYNEQFF.

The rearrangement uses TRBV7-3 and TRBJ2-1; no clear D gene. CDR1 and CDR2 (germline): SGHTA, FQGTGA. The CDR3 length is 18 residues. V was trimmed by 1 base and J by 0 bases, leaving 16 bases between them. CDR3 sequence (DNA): TGTGCCAGCAGCTTAATTCCACCAACCACGAGCTCCTACAATGAGCAGTTCTTC. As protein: CASSLIPPTTSSYNEQFF.

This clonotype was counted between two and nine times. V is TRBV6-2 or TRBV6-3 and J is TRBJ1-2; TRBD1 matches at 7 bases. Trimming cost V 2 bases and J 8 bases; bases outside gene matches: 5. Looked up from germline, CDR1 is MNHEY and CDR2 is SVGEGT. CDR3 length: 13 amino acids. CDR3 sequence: CASSYGTADGYTF. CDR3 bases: TGTGCCAGCAGTTACGGGACAGCGGACGGCTACACCTTC.

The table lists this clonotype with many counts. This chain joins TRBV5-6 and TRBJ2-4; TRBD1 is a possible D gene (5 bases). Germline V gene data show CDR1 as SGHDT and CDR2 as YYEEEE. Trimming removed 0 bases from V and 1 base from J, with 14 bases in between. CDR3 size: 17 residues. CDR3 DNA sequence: TGTGCCAGCAGCTTGGGGGGCCTAGGAACGGCCAAAAACATTCAGTACTTC. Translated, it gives CASSLGGLGTAKNIQYF.